Shown below are 4 T cell receptor beta chains from a single sample sequenced in a study of blood T cell repertoires in COVID-19. Using immunoSEQ multiplex PCR, the repertoire was profiled, and TCRdb retains in-frame clones only, with some absent. The sample gives a few hundred thousand clones, around 83% of which show up once; around 14% is in the top ten. Sequenced: peripheral blood. The receptors stem from a human donor in a cohort sampled during active COVID-19.

V usage is TRBV4-1 and J usage is TRBJ2-5; 9 nucleotides line up with TRBD1. The germline V gene encodes CDR1 MGHRA and CDR2 YSYEKL. CDR3 size: 17 residues. J lost 3 bases, V lost 1 base, and 9 bases had no gene match. CDR3 sequence reads: CASSQGVGQGPKETQYF. As DNA, the CDR3 is TGCGCCAGCAGCCAAGGCGTAGGACAGGGGCCCAAAGAGACCCAGTACTTC.

The chain uses TRBV6-5 and TRBJ1-3; 7 bases line up with TRBD1. J was trimmed by 0 bases and V by 7 bases; bases with no gene match: 3. The germline V gene encodes CDR1 MNHEY and CDR2 SVGAGI. The CDR3 length is 14 residues. CDR3: CASIRGPSGNTIYF. Written as DNA, the CDR3 is TGTGCCAGCATTAGGGGGCCCTCTGGAAACACCATATATTTT.

The chain recombines TRBV5-6 with TRBJ2-5, with a possible D match to TRBD2 (5 bases). The germline gives CDR1 SGHDT, CDR2 YYEEEE. Deletions cut 1 base from V and 0 bases from J, with 10 bases between. The CDR3 totals 15 residues. The CDR3 sequence is CASSLSPGYQETQYF. The DNA for the CDR3 is TGTGCCAGCAGCTTGTCTCCGGGGTACCAAGAGACCCAGTACTTC.

J is TRBJ2-1 and V is TRBV29-1; TRBD1 matches 8 bases. This CDR3 is built from 16 residues. Per the germline V gene, CDR1 is SQVTM and CDR2 is ANQGSEA. V lost 6 bases, J lost 6 bases, and 16 bases stayed unmatched. CDR3 bases: TGCAGCGTCGCTACCTTTGGCAGGGGGCCTAGCAATGAGCAGTTCTTC. Encoded protein: CSVATFGRGPSNEQFF.